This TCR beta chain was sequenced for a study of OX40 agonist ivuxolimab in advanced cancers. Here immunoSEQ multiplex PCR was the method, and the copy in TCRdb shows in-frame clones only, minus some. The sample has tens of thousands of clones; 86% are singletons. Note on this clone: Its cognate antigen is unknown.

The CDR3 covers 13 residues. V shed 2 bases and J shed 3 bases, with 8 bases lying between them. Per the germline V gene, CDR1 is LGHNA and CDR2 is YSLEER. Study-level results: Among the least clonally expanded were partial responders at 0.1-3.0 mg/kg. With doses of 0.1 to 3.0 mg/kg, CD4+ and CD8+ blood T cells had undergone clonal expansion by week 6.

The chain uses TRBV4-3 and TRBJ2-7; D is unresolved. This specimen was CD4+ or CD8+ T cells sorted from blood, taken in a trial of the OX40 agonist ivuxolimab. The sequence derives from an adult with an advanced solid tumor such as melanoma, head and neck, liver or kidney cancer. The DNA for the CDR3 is TGCGCCAGCAGCCAAAAGATTGGCTACGAGCAGTACTTC. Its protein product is CASSQKIGYEQYF.